What follows are 28 T cell receptor beta chains derived from one specimen sequenced in a study of control samples from healthy donors and cancer patients. TCRdb keeps only in-frame clones here, not all; method: immunoSEQ multiplex PCR. The sample includes some 170,000 clones, around 94% seen only once; the top ten take 12% to 15%. The sample was PBMCs. The receptors shown here come from a man in his 60s with colorectal cancer.

This chain links TRBV6-6 with TRBJ2-1; D uncertain. V was shortened by 1 base and J by 8 bases, with 15 bases between the two germline ends. Germline CDR1 is MNHNY and CDR2 is SVGAGI (reference sequence). This CDR3 comprises 15 residues. The CDR3 loop reads CASSYWGREIDEQFF. The DNA of the CDR3 is TGTGCCAGCAGTTACTGGGGTAGGGAAATAGATGAGCAGTTCTTC.

This clone came up once. The chain is built from TRBV4-3 and TRBJ1-5; D possibly corresponds to TRBD1 (5 bases). Germline CDR1 is LGHNA and CDR2 is YSLEER. The CDR3 totals 16 residues. With 1 base removed from V and 7 bases from J, the gap between germline ends came to 17 bases. CDR3 in amino acids: CASSQGVSGWDQPQHF. CDR3 in DNA: TGCGCCAGCAGCCAAGGGGTCTCAGGCTGGGACCAGCCCCAGCATTTT.

A single count supports this clone. The chain uses TRBV3-1 (or the pseudogene TRBV3-2) and TRBJ2-3; a possible D gene is TRBD1 (5 bases). Trimming left V 0 bases short and J 4 bases short, with 11 bases between. CDR3 size: 15 residues. Looked up from germline, CDR1 is LGHDT and CDR2 is YNNKEL (reference sequence). The CDR3 nucleotides read TGTGCCAGCAGCCAAGACGGCAGGGCAGCAGATACGCAGTATTTT. Translated: CASSQDGRAADTQYF.

CDR3 sequence reads: CASSSTGGSNQPQHF. The CDR3, as DNA: TGTGCCAGCAGTTCGACAGGGGGGAGCAATCAGCCCCAGCATTTT. The V call is TRBV27, the J call TRBJ1-5; TRBD1 aligns across 9 bases. Germline V CDR1 and CDR2: MNHEY, SMNVEV (reference sequence). The CDR3 totals 15 residues. With 4 bases clipped from V and 1 base from J, the junction kept 2 bases outside the gene matches.

J is TRBJ1-1 and V is TRBV27; D possibly corresponds to TRBD1 (6 bases). The germline V and J ends were trimmed by 4 bases and 1 base, with 22 bases remaining between them. Germline CDR1 MNHEY, CDR2 SMNVEV (reference sequence). The CDR3 loop spans 18 amino acids. The CDR3 DNA sequence: TGTGCCAGCAGTTCCTTCCCACGGACAGAGGTGGGGAACACTGAAGCTTTCTTT. Translation gives CASSSFPRTEVGNTEAFF.

The chain combines TRBV28 with TRBJ1-2, with TRBD1 matching 7 bases. The germline V gene encodes CDR1 MDHEN and CDR2 SYDVKM. The CDR3 extends over 11 amino acids. In DNA form, the CDR3 reads TGTGCGGCAGGGGGAAACTATGGCTACACCTTC. This encodes CAAGGNYGYTF.

The chain is built from TRBV4-1 and TRBJ1-2; D remains unclear. The CDR3 totals 17 residues. With 4 bases removed from V and 4 bases from J, the gap between germline ends came to 22 bases. Germline-derived CDR1 and CDR2 are MGHRA and YSYEKL. CDR3 protein: CASSRGPLKEGGYGYTF. In nucleotides, the CDR3 is TGCGCCAGCAGCCGAGGCCCCCTGAAGGAGGGAGGCTATGGCTACACCTTC.

This rearrangement joins TRBV20-1 to TRBJ2-3; 15 nucleotides match TRBD2. This CDR3 is 11 amino acids long. Germline trimming cut 7 bases from V and 11 bases from J; bases unmatched to any gene: 1. The germline V gene encodes CDR1 DFQATT and CDR2 SNEGSKA (reference sequence). In nucleotides, the CDR3 is TGCAGTGGGACTAGCGGGGGGGGGCAGTATTTT. Its protein product is CSGTSGGGQYF.

J is TRBJ1-2 and V is TRBV2; 7 nucleotides match TRBD1. The CDR3 is 13 residues long. Unmatched junction bases numbered 3, after V lost 4 bases and J lost 4 bases. Germline CDR1 SNHLY, CDR2 FYNNEI. CDR3 nucleotide sequence: TGTGCCAGCAGTGCGGGGACAGTCTATGGCTACACCTTC. Translation gives CASSAGTVYGYTF.

This chain uses TRBV25-1 with TRBJ1-1; 7 bases are shared with TRBD1. The V gene's germline CDR1 is MGHDK and CDR2 SYGVNS. The ends lost 10 bases at V and 10 bases at J; junction bases unmatched: 9. The CDR3 is 11 residues long. The CDR3 spells CATLRGPRAFF. CDR3 nucleotide sequence: TGTGCCACCCTAAGGGGGCCAAGAGCTTTCTTT.

The chain links TRBV3-1 (or the pseudogene TRBV3-2) to TRBJ2-7; D might be TRBD1 (6 bases). The CDR3 is made up of 13 amino acids. V was cut by 2 bases and J by 3 bases, with 8 bases left in between. Germline assignment: CDR1 LGHDT and CDR2 YNNKEL (reference sequence). CDR3 sequence (DNA): TGTGCCAGCAGCCAATACAGGGTCTACGAGCAGTACTTC. It encodes CASSQYRVYEQYF.

The chain links TRBV7-2 to TRBJ1-2; TRBD1 matches at 12 bases. V lost 5 bases to trimming and J lost 4 bases; unmatched junction nucleotides: 8. The germline V gene has CDR1 SGHTA and CDR2 FQGNSA. CDR3 length: 16 amino acids. CDR3 coding DNA: TGTGCCAGCAGCGGGCGGGACAGGGGGCTCAGCTATGGCTACACCTTC. Its protein product is CASSGRDRGLSYGYTF.

The J gene is TRBJ2-7, the V gene TRBV5-1; 7 bases are shared with TRBD1. V lost 2 bases to trimming and J lost 6 bases; unmatched junction nucleotides: 11. The CDR3 contains 15 residues. CDR1 and CDR2 (germline): SGHRS, YFSETQ. CDR3 DNA sequence: TGCGCCAGCAGCTTCCCAAGACAGGGATTGGTCGAGCAGTACTTC. Protein product: CASSFPRQGLVEQYF.

V usage is TRBV6-5 and J usage is TRBJ1-3; D uncertain. The V and J ends lost 0 bases and 1 base respectively, with 10 bases between them. Germline CDR1 reads MNHEY; CDR2 reads SVGAGI. CDR3 size: 16 residues. The CDR3 region has the DNA TGTGCCAGCAGTTACTCGTATCAAGGGTCTGGAAACACCATATATTTT. Translated, it gives CASSYSYQGSGNTIYF.

The CDR3 sequence is CATHDRSSSEQYF. The CDR3 bases are TGTGCCACCCACGACAGGTCCTCGTCCGAGCAGTACTTC. The J gene is TRBJ2-7, the V gene TRBV6-6, with D possibly TRBD1 on 6 matching bases. The germline CDR1 and CDR2 sequences are MNHNY and SVGAGI (reference sequence). Trimming removed 10 bases from V and 6 bases from J, with 19 bases in between. The CDR3 runs 13 residues.

The chain uses TRBV25-1 and TRBJ1-1; D is perhaps TRBD1 (5 bases). CDR3 length: 16 residues. CDR1 is MGHDK, CDR2 SYGVNS, per germline. V was pared by 1 base and J by 11 bases, with 23 bases between. The CDR3 is CASSESRTGYGVSAFF. CDR3 bases: TGTGCCAGCAGTGAATCAAGAACAGGTTATGGGGTGAGCGCTTTCTTT.

CDR3 loop: CASSGGIRNNEQFF. The DNA of the CDR3 is TGTGCCAGCTCCGGGGGGATAAGGAACAATGAGCAGTTCTTC. The V gene is TRBV18, the J gene TRBJ2-1; 7 bases are a match to TRBD2. V shed 6 bases and J 5 bases; nucleotides not matched to a gene: 7. Germline lookup yields CDR1 KGHSH and CDR2 LQKENI. The length of the CDR3 is 14 residues.

The gene calls are TRBV6-6 and TRBJ1-1, with TRBD1 as a possible D gene (6 bases). This CDR3 contains 18 residues. The V end was cut by 5 bases, the J end by 0 bases, with 22 bases between. The germline gives CDR1 MNHNY, CDR2 SVGAGI (reference sequence). CDR3 in DNA: TGTGCCAGCAGTCCCTACGGGGGGGGCGCGAACATGAACACTGAAGCTTTCTTT. Translation gives CASSPYGGGANMNTEAFF.

This clone occurred once. The rearrangement links TRBV7-6 to TRBJ1-3; 8 bases agree with TRBD1. The CDR3 has 15 amino acids. Per germline, CDR1 SGHVS and CDR2 FNYEAQ. V lost 5 bases and J lost 2; bases outside the gene matches: 5. The DNA for the CDR3 is TGTGCCAGCAGCGATCTGGACAGGGCTGGAAACACCATATATTTT. Its protein product is CASSDLDRAGNTIYF.

The V call is TRBV5-1, the J call TRBJ1-3; D is unclear. The V and J ends lost 7 bases and 4 bases respectively, with 15 bases between them. The CDR3 has 14 residues. Germline CDR1 reads SGHRS; CDR2 reads YFSETQ. This chain's CDR3 is CASQNGVPGNTIYF. The CDR3 DNA reads TGCGCCAGCCAAAACGGTGTACCCGGAAACACCATATATTTT.

The genes are TRBV28 and TRBJ2-1, with D maybe TRBD1 (6 bases). V lost 5 bases and J lost 6, with 20 bases in between. The CDR3 spans 16 residues. CDR1 and CDR2 from the germline V gene are MDHEN and SYDVKM. The CDR3 nucleotides are TGTGCCAGCAGTACCTCCTCCTCGGACAGATTCAATGAGCAGTTCTTC. Its translation is CASSTSSSDRFNEQFF.

This clone has just a few counts. The chain is built from TRBV6-5 and TRBJ2-1; weak D call: TRBD2 (6 bases). Looked up from germline, CDR1 is MNHEY and CDR2 is SVGAGI. CDR3 length: 15 residues. V shed 2 bases and J shed 8 bases, with 16 bases lying between them. CDR3 sequence (DNA): TGTGCCAGCAGTTACCGGGACCCAGCGGGCGATGAGCAGTTCTTC. Its translation: CASSYRDPAGDEQFF.

This clone occurred once. The rearrangement joins TRBV5-1 to TRBJ1-1; 7 bases agree with TRBD1. The CDR3 length is 14 residues. Germline V CDR1 and CDR2: SGHRS, YFSETQ. V was clipped by 2 bases and J by 3 bases; unmatched bases: 4. This CDR3 reads CASSFRGQDTEAFF. DNA for the CDR3: TGCGCCAGCAGCTTCCGTGGACAGGACACTGAAGCTTTCTTT.

J is TRBJ2-7 and V is TRBV27; 8 nucleotides match TRBD1. From germline, CDR1 is MNHEY and CDR2 SMNVEV (reference sequence). Trimming took 5 bases from V and 2 from J; bases not matched to a gene: 8. This CDR3 has 15 residues. The CDR3 nucleotides are TGTGCCAGCAGTCCAAAGGGGACAGGCACCTACGAGCAGTACTTC. It specifies CASSPKGTGTYEQYF.

Here the CDR3 reads CASSLEGGRVAETQYF. For the CDR3, the DNA is TGTGCCAGCAGCTTAGAAGGAGGCAGGGTCGCGGAGACCCAGTACTTC. The chain joins TRBV11-3 to TRBJ2-5; the D gene could be TRBD1 or TRBD2 (5 bases each). There are 16 residues in the CDR3. Per germline, CDR1 SGHNT and CDR2 YENEEA. V was cut by 0 bases and J by 5 bases, with 16 bases left in between.

The rearrangement uses TRBV13 and TRBJ2-7; 8 bases match TRBD2. Germline-derived CDR1 and CDR2 are PRHDT and FYEKMQ (reference sequence). The CDR3 sequence is 16 residues long. V lost 0 bases and J lost 2; bases outside the gene matches: 6. CDR3 bases: TGTGCCAGCAGCTTAGGGGGAGCGGGGGCCCCCTACGAGCAGTACTTC. Its protein product is CASSLGGAGAPYEQYF.

The V call is TRBV19, the J call TRBJ1-1; D possibly corresponds to TRBD1 (5 bases). This CDR3 has 12 amino acids. From germline, CDR1 is LNHDA and CDR2 SQIVND (reference sequence). V lost 3 bases, J lost 8 bases, and 10 bases lay in between. CDR3 sequence: CASSMGRAEAFF. In DNA, the CDR3 is TGTGCCAGTAGTATGGGCAGGGCCGAAGCTTTCTTT.

V usage is TRBV7-2 and J usage is TRBJ2-3, with TRBD2 matching 8 bases. Germline assignment: CDR1 SGHTA and CDR2 FQGNSA. J lost 1 base, V lost 5 bases, and 5 bases had no gene match. The CDR3 is 15 residues long. In DNA form, the CDR3 reads TGTGCCAGCAGCCCTAGAGCGGGGGGCACAGATACGCAGTATTTT. Its protein product is CASSPRAGGTDTQYF.